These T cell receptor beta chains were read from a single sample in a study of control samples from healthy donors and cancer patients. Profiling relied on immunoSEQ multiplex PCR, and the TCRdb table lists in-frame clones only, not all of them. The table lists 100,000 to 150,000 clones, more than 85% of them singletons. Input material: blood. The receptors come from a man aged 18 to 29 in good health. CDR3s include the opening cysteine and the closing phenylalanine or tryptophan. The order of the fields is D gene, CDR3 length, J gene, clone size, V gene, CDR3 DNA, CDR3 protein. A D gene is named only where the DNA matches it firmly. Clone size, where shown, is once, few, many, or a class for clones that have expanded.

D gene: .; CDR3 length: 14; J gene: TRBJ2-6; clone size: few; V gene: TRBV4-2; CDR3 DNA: TGTGCCAGCAGCCCCCCTTACGGGGCCAACGTCCTGACTTTC; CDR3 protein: CASSPPYGANVLTF
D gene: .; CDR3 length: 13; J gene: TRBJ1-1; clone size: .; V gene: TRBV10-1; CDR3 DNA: TGCGCCAGCAGTGAGTCGATGGGACTTCAAGCTTTCTTT; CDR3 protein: CASSESMGLQAFF
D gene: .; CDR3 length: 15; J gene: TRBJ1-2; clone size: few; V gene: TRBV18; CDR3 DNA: TGTGCCAGCTCACCACCGGTGATGGGGGGCGATGGCTACACCTTC; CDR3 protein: CASSPPVMGGDGYTF
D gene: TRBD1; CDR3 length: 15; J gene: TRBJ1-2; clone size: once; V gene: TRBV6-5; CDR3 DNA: TGTGCCAGCAGGGGACCGACAGGGAGGAGGGATGGCTACACCTTC; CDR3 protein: CASRGPTGRRDGYTF
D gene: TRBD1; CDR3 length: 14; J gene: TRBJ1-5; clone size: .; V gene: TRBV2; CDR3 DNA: TGTGCCAGCACACAGGGGGTAAGCAATCAGCCCCAGCATTTT; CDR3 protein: CASTQGVSNQPQHF
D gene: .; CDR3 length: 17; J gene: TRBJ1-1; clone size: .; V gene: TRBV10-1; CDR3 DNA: TGCGCCAGCAGTGAGAATGGGGGACTGGGGATAACGCCTGAAGCTTTCTTT; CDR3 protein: CASSENGGLGITPEAFF
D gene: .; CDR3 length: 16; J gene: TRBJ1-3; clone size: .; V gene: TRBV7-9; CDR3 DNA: TGTGCCAGCAGCTTAGCCGGACAGCGCTCTGGAAACACCATATATTTT; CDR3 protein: CASSLAGQRSGNTIYF
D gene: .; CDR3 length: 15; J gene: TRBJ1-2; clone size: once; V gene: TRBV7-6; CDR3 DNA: TGTGCCAGCAGCTTAGGTCTTCGTGGGGACTATGGCTACACCTTC; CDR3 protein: CASSLGLRGDYGYTF
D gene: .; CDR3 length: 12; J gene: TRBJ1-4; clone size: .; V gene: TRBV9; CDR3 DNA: TGTGCCAGCAGCGCGGGGGTGGGGAAACTGTTTTTT; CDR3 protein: CASSAGVGKLFF
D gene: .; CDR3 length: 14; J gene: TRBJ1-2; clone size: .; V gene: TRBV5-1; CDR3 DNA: TGCGCCAGCAGCTTGCGTGAAGCTAACTATGGCTACACCTTC; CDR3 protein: CASSLREANYGYTF
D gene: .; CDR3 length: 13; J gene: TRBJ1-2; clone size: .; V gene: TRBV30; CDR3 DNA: TGTGCCTGGAGTCTAGGGGGGATCTATGGCTACACCTTC; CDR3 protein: CAWSLGGIYGYTF
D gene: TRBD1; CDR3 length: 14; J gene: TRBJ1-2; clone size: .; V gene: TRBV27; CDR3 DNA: TGTGCCAGCAGTCCCAGGGGGCGAGTCGATGGCTACACCTTC; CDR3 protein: CASSPRGRVDGYTF
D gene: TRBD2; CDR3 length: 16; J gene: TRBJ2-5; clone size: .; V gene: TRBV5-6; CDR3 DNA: TGTGCCAGCAGCCATTTGACGGGGGGGCCTTGGGAGACCCAGTACTTC; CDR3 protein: CASSHLTGGPWETQYF
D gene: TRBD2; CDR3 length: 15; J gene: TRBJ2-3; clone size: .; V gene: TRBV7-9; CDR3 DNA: TGTGCCAGCAGCTTAGATAGCGGGGCTACAGATACGCAGTATTTT; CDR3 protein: CASSLDSGATDTQYF